Below, one T cell receptor (beta chain) is given with its context. Its antigen is not identified. The CDR3 is 12 amino acids. In germline, CDR1 is SGDLS, CDR2 YYNGEE. Trimming took off 4 bases at V and 5 bases at J, with 9 bases between the two ends. This entry comes from a study of beta chain features in type 1 diabetes. Findings and limits, study-wide: A definitive answer on HLA type influencing TCRB rearrangement was not reached here. When Type 1 diabetes patients were examined, their TCRB CDR3s proved moderately but significantly shorter in all four CD4+ subsets.

cDNA synthesis used the whole RNA isolate, giving expressed TCRB sequences. Sequencing was performed with immunoSEQ multiplex PCR; in TCRdb, only in-frame clones are kept and a portion is missing. The sample lists 250,000 to 300,000 clones; 24% were seen once. Every participating donor gave one draw, a heparinised blood sample averaging about 116 mL. By way of CD45RO/CCR7/CD25/CD127/CD95/CD27, the CD4+ regulatory, stem cell-like memory, central memory and naive cells were sorted. All of the sorted populations showed purity greater than 98%. The genes are TRBV9 and TRBJ2-5; D perhaps matches TRBD1 (6 bases). The sample was naive CD4+ T cells from blood. The TCR originated in a woman in her twenties or thirties with type 1 diabetes. The CDR3 spells CASSLRGETQYF. The CDR3 coding sequence is TGTGCCAGCAGCCTTAGGGGGGAGACCCAGTACTTC.